This T cell receptor beta chain emerged from a study of tissue T cells after allogeneic stem cell transplantation. TCRdb's table, derived via immunoSEQ multiplex PCR, lists solely in-frame clones and lacks some. Among approximately 1,100 clones listed, roughly 44% were seen once. The germline V gene has CDR1 SGHVS and CDR2 FNYEAQ. Trimming took off 5 bases at V and 3 bases at J, with 13 bases between the two ends. The CDR3 consists of 14 residues. This chain links TRBV7-6 with TRBJ1-1; no firm D call. This receptor was identified in a female patient between 35 and 69 years old with steroid-refractory graft-versus-host disease after an allogeneic stem cell transplant. Some T cells may be the graft donor's. Sequencing was performed on esophageal tissue, taken at autopsy. The CDR3 region is CASSPPDLYTEAFF. CDR3 DNA sequence: TGTGCCAGCAGCCCCCCGGACCTTTACACTGAAGCTTTCTTT. The full variable domain, in which reference TRBV7-6 and TRBJ1-1 provide the parts outside the CDR3, is GAGVSQSPRYKVTKRGQDVALRCDPISGHVSLYWYRQALGQGPEFLTYFNYEAQQDKSGLPNDRFSAERPEGSISTLTIQRTEQRDSAMYRCASSPPDLYTEAFFGQGTRLTVV.